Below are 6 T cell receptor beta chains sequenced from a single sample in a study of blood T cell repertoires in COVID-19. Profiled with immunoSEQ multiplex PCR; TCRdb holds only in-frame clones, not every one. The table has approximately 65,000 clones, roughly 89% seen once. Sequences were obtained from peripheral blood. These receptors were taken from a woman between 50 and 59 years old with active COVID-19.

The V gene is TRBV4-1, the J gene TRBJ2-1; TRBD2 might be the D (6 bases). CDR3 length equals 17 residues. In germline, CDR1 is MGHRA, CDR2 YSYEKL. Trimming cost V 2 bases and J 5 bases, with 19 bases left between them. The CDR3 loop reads CASSQMVSGAGDNEQFF. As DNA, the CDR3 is TGCGCCAGCAGCCAAATGGTCTCGGGAGCCGGTGACAATGAGCAGTTCTTC.

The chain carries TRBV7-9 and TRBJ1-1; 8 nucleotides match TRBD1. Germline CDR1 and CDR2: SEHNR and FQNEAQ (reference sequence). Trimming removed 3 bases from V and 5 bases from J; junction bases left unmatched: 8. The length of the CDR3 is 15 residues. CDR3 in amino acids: CASSFGINRGTEAFF. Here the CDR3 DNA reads TGTGCCAGCAGCTTTGGGATAAACAGGGGGACTGAAGCTTTCTTT.

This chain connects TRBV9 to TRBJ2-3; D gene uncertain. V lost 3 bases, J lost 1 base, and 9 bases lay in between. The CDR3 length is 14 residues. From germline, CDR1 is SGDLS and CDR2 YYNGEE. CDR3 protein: CASSALEGTDTQYF. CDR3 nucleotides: TGTGCCAGCAGCGCTCTTGAGGGCACAGATACGCAGTATTTT.

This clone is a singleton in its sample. This chain's CDR3 is CASSDDRVHSPLHF. As DNA, the CDR3 is TGTGCCAGCAGCGACGACAGGGTACATTCACCCCTCCACTTT. The chain couples TRBV2 to TRBJ1-6, with 7 bases aligning to TRBD1. V gave up 6 bases and J gave up 8 bases; unmatched junction bases: 7. CDR1 SNHLY and CDR2 FYNNEI come from the germline V gene. This CDR3 spans 14 amino acids.

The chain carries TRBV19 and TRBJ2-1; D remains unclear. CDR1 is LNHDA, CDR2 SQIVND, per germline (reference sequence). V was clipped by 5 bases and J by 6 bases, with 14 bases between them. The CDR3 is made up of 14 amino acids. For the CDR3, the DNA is TGTGCCAGTAGTCTCTACGCCCCCCCCAATGAGCAGTTCTTC. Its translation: CASSLYAPPNEQFF.

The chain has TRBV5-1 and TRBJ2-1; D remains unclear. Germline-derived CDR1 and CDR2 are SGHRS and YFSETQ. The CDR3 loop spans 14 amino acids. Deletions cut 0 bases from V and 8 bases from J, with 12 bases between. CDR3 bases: TGCGCCAGCAGCTTGGGGCTAGTAACGGATGAGCAGTTCTTC. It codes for CASSLGLVTDEQFF.